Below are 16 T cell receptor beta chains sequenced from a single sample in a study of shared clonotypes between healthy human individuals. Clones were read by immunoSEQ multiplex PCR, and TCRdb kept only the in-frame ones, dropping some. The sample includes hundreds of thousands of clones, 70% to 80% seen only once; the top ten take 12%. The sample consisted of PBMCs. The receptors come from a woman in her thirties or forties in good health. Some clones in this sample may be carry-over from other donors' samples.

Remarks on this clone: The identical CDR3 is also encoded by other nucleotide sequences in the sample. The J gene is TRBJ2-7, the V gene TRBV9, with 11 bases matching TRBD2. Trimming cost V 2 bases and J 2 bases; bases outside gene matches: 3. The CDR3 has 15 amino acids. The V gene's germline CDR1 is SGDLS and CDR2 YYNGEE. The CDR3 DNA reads TGTGCCAGCAGCGTTGGGACTAGCGGAACCTACGAGCAGTACTTC. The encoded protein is CASSVGTSGTYEQYF. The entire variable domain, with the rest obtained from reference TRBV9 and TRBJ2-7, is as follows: DSGVTQTPKHLITATGQRVTLRCSPRSGDLSVYWYQQSLDQGLQFLIQYYNGEERAKGNILERFSAQQFPDLHSELNLSSLELGDSALYFCASSVGTSGTYEQYFGPGTRLTVT.

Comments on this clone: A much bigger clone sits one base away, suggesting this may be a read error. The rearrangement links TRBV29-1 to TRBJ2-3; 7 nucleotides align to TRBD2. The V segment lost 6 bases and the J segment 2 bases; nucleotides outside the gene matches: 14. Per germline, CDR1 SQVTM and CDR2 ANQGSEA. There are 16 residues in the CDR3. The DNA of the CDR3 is TGCAGCGTCGAACCCCAACTAGCGTACCCCACAGATACGCAGTATTTT. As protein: CSVEPQLAYPTDTQYF.

The CDR3 region is CSVEGGQGVDTQYF. CDR3 bases: TGCAGCGTTGAGGGTGGACAGGGGGTAGATACGCAGTATTTT. The chain carries TRBV29-1 and TRBJ2-3; 10 positions agree with TRBD1. Germline assignment: CDR1 SQVTM and CDR2 ANQGSEA. This CDR3 comprises 14 residues. Germline trimming cut 3 bases from V and 5 bases from J; bases unmatched to any gene: 5.

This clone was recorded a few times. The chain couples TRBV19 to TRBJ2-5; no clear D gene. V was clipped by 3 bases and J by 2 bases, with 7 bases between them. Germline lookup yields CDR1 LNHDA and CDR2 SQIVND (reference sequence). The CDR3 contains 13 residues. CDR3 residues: CASSISAQETQYF. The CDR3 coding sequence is TGTGCCAGTAGTATTTCAGCACAAGAGACCCAGTACTTC.

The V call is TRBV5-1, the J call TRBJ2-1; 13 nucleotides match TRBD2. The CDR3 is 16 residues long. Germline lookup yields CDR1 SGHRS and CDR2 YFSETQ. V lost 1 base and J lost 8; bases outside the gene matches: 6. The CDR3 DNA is TGCGCCAGCAGCTTGTTTTGGACTAGCGGGAGCTATGAGCAGTTCTTC. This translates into CASSLFWTSGSYEQFF.

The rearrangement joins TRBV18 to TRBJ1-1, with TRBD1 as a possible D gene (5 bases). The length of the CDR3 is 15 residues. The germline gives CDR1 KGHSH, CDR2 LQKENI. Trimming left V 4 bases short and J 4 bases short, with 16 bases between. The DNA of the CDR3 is TGTGCCAGCTCACGCGGGGGAGGGGAGGTCACTGAAGCTTTCTTT. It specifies CASSRGGGEVTEAFF. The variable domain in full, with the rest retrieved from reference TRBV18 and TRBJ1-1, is NAGVMQNPRHLVRRRGQEARLRCSPMKGHSHVYWYRQLPEEGLKFMVYLQKENIIDESGMPKERFSAEFPKEGPSILRIQQVVRGDSAAYFCASSRGGGEVTEAFFGQGTRLTVV.

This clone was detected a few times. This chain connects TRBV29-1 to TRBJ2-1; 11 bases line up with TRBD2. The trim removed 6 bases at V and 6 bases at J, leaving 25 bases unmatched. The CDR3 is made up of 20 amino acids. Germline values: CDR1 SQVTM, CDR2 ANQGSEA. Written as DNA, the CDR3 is TGCAGCGTCATCATTCCGGGGGGGACTAGCGGCACCCCTTACCCCAATGAGCAGTTCTTC. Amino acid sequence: CSVIIPGGTSGTPYPNEQFF.

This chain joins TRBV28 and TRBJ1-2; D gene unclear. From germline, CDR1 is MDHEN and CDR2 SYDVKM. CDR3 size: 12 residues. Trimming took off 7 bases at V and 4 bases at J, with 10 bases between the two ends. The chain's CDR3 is CASTPRTYGYTF. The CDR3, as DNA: TGTGCCAGCACCCCCAGGACCTATGGCTACACCTTC.

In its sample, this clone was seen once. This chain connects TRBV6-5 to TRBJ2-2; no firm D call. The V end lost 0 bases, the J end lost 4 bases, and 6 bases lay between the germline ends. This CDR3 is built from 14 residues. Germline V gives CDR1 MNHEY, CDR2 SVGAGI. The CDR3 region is CASSYSWGTGELFF. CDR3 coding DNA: TGTGCCAGCAGTTACTCATGGGGCACCGGGGAGCTGTTTTTT.

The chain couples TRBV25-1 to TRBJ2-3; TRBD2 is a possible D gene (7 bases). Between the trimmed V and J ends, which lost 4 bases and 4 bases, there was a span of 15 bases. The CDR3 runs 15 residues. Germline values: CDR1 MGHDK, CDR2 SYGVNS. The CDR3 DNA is TGTGCCAGCAGTGGTGGGGGGGCTTGGGCAGATACGCAGTATTTT. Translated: CASSGGGAWADTQYF.

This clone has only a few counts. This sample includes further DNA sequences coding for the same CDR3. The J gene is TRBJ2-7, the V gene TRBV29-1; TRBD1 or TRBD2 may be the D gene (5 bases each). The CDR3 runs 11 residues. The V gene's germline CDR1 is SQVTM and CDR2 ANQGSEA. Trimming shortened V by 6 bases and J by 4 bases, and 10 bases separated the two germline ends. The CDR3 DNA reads TGCAGCGTACGGGACCATTACGAGCAGTACTTC. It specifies CSVRDHYEQYF.

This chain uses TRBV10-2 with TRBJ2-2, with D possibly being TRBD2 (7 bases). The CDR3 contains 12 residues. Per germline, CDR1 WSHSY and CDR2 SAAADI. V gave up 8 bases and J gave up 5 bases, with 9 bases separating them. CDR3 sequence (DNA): TGCGCCAGCGGGAGGGGGACCGGGGAGCTGTTTTTT. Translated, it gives CASGRGTGELFF.

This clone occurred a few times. The CDR3 nucleotides are TGCGCCAGTCACTCAGGGACTAGCGGGAGTATCGGGGAGCTGTTTTTT. It yields the protein CASHSGTSGSIGELFF. This chain connects TRBV5-1 to TRBJ2-2, with 14 bases fitting TRBD2. V lost 8 bases and J lost 7; bases outside the gene matches: 10. CDR1 SGHRS and CDR2 YFSETQ come from the germline V gene. The CDR3 sequence is 16 residues long.

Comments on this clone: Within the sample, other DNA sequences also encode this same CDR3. The CDR3 bases are TGCGCCAGCAGCAGGGACAGACCCTACGAGCAGTACTTC. It codes for CASSRDRPYEQYF. The chain carries TRBV5-1 and TRBJ2-7, with 7 bases that match TRBD1. This CDR3 has 13 residues. V shed 4 bases, J shed 2 bases, and the junction held 3 bases outside the gene matches. Germline CDR1 is SGHRS and CDR2 is YFSETQ.

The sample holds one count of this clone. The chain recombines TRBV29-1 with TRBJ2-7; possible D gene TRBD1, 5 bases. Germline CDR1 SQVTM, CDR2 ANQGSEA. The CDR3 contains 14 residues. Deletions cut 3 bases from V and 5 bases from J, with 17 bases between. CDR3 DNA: TGCAGCGTTGAGCGGTTGGAGACAGCAAACGAGCAGTACTTC. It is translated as CSVERLETANEQYF.

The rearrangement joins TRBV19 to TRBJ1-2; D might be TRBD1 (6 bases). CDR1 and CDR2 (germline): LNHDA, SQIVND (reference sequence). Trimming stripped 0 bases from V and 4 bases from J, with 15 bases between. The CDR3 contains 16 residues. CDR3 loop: CASSIDFTDSFYGYTF. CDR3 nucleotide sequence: TGTGCCAGTAGTATAGATTTTACGGACAGCTTCTATGGCTACACCTTC.